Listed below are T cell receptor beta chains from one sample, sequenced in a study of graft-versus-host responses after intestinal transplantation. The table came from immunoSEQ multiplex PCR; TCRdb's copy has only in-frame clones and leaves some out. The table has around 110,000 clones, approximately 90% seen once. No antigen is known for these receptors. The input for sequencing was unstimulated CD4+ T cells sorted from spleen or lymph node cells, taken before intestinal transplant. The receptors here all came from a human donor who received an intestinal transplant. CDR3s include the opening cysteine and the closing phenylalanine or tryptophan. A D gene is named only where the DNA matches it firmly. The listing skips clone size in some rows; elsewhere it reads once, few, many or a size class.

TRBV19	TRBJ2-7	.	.	TGTGCCAGTAGTATTGCATCGGGCTACGAGCAGTACTTC	CASSIASGYEQYF
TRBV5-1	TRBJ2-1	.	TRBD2	TGCGCCAGCAGCGCGGTGGCTAGCGGCTACAATGAGCAGTTCTTC	CASSAVASGYNEQFF
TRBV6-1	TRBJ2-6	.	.	TGTGCCAGCAGAGCAGGGTACTCTGGGGCCAACGTCCTGACTTTC	CASRAGYSGANVLTF
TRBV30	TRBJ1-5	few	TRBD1	TGTGCCTGGAGTACTAACACAGGGGGAGGCCAGCCCCAGCATTTT	CAWSTNTGGGQPQHF
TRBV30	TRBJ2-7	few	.	TGTGCCTGGAGTCGGGGCGAGCAGTACTTC	CAWSRGEQYF
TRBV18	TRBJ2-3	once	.	TGTGCCAGCTCACCAGCAGAGGTTGGAGATACGCAGTATTTT	CASSPAEVGDTQYF
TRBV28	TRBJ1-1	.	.	TGTGCCAGCAGTAGGGACCAGCGGGGGAGCACTGAAGCTTTCTTT	CASSRDQRGSTEAFF
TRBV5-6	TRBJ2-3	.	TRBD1	TGTGCCAGCAGCCCCCCCAAGGGGGCTGTAGATACGCAGTATTTT	CASSPPKGAVDTQYF
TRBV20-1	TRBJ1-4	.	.	TGCAGTGCTGACAATAATGAAAAACTGTTTTTT	CSADNNEKLFF
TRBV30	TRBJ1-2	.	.	TGTGCCTTGACGGGGTTCTATGGCTACACCTTC	CALTGFYGYTF
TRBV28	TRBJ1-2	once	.	TGTGCCAGCAGATTTCCCAGAGGTGTAAACTATGGCTACACCTTC	CASRFPRGVNYGYTF
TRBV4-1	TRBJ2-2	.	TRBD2	TGCGCCAGCAGCCAAGTCGGGGGGAACGGGGAGCTGTTTTTT	CASSQVGGNGELFF
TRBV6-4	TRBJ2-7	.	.	TGTGCCAGCAGTGGGACTCTCTACTCCTACGAGCAGTACTTC	CASSGTLYSYEQYF
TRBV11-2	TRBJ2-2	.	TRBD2	TGTGCCAGCAGCTTAGATGCGGCGGGGGCGAACACCGGGGAGCTGTTTTTT	CASSLDAAGANTGELFF
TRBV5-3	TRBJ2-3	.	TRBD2	TGTGCCAGAAGCTTGGTTAGGGCTAGCGGGAGAGGGACAGATACGCAGTATTTT	CARSLVRASGRGTDTQYF
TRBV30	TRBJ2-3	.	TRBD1	TGTGCCTGGAGTAAAGGGGGCCCAGATACGCAGTATTTT	CAWSKGGPDTQYF
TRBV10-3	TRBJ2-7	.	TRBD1	TGTGCCATCAGTGAGTCGAGGGACAGCCCCTACGAGCAGTACTTC	CAISESRDSPYEQYF
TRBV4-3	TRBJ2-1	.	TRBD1	TGCGCCAGCAGCCTTTACGCGCTAACAGGGGGCCTAAATGAGCAGTTCTTC	CASSLYALTGGLNEQFF
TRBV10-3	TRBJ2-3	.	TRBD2	TGTGCCATCAGTGAGCATCCGGGGGAGGGAACAGATACGCAGTATTTT	CAISEHPGEGTDTQYF
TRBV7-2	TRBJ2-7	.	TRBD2	TGTGCCAGCAGCATAGGACTAGCGGGAGTTTACGAGCAGTACTTC	CASSIGLAGVYEQYF
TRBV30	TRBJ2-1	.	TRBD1	TGTGCCTGGAGCCCGGGGACAGGTGGGGATGAGCAGTTCTTC	CAWSPGTGGDEQFF
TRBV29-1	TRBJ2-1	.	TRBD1	TGCAGCGTTGCCGGGACAGGTCTCTCCTACAATGAGCAGTTCTTC	CSVAGTGLSYNEQFF
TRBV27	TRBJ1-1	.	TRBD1	TGTGCCAGCAGTCGACAGGGGACTGAAGCTTTCTTT	CASSRQGTEAFF
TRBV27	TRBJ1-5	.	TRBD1	TGTGCCAGCAGTCCCAGACAGGGGAATCAGCCCCAGCATTTT	CASSPRQGNQPQHF